The rows below give T cell receptor beta chains drawn from one sample of a study of blood T cell repertoires in COVID-19. Measured with immunoSEQ multiplex PCR; TCRdb has only the in-frame clones, and not every one. The repertoire includes approximately 400,000 clones, roughly 90% of them detected once, and around 1.2% sits in the top ten. The sample was peripheral blood. The source is a man aged 35 to 55 with acute or convalescent COVID-19. Both conserved end residues are part of each CDR3. D genes are given only for firm matches. The size of a clone is reported for some rows only, either as once, few or many, or as a class for expanded clones.

v_gene	d_gene	abundance	j_gene	CDR3aa	CDR3nt
TRBV7-9	-	-	TRBJ1-3	CASSSTRHRVPGNTIYF	TGTGCCAGCAGCTCTACCCGGCACAGGGTTCCTGGAAACACCATATATTTT
TRBV3-1/TRBV3-2	-	-	TRBJ1-5	CASSQDRGQGQPQHF	TGTGCCAGCAGCCAAGATCGGGGTCAGGGGCAGCCCCAGCATTTT
TRBV2	TRBD2	-	TRBJ2-3	CASSEGRTSGLSTDTQYF	TGTGCCAGCAGTGAAGGGAGGACTAGCGGGCTCAGCACAGATACGCAGTATTTT
TRBV11-2	-	-	TRBJ1-1	CASSLNREPFF	TGTGCCAGCAGCTTAAACAGGGAACCTTTCTTT
TRBV2	TRBD1	-	TRBJ1-5	CASTTDRGNQPQHF	TGTGCCAGCACCACCGACAGGGGCAATCAGCCCCAGCATTTT
TRBV4-3	-	-	TRBJ2-1	CASSQDRQRYNEQFF	TGCGCCAGCAGCCAAGACCGGCAGAGGTACAATGAGCAGTTCTTC
TRBV29-1	-	-	TRBJ2-7	CSGLGGGGTSYEQYF	TGCAGCGGCCTAGGTGGGGGGGGCACCTCCTACGAGCAGTACTTC
TRBV6-5	TRBD1	-	TRBJ1-2	CASSSGPGGIYGYTF	TGTGCCAGCAGCTCGGGTCCAGGGGGCATCTATGGCTACACCTTC
TRBV5-4	TRBD1	-	TRBJ1-3	CASSLRDSFSGNTIYF	TGTGCCAGCAGCTTGAGGGACAGTTTCTCTGGAAACACCATATATTTT
TRBV9	-	once	TRBJ1-3	CASTPDYSGNTIYF	TGTGCCAGCACTCCAGACTACTCTGGAAACACCATATATTTT
TRBV7-9	-	-	TRBJ1-1	CASSLSVSRGTVNTEAFF	TGTGCCAGCAGCCTCTCCGTAAGCAGGGGCACCGTGAACACTGAAGCTTTCTTT
TRBV5-1	-	-	TRBJ1-4	CASSLDTNGVGEKLFF	TGCGCCAGCAGCTTGGACACAAACGGGGTTGGTGAAAAACTGTTTTTT
TRBV6-5	-	-	TRBJ2-7	CASSLTRNYEQYF	TGTGCCAGCAGCTTAACTAGAAACTACGAGCAGTACTTC
TRBV3-1/TRBV3-2	TRBD2	-	TRBJ2-3	CASSKATSGDTDTQYF	TGTGCCAGCAGTAAAGCGACTAGCGGGGACACAGATACGCAGTATTTT
TRBV11-2	-	-	TRBJ1-3	CASSPRQPRSGNTIYF	TGTGCCAGCAGCCCCAGACAGCCCCGCTCTGGAAACACCATATATTTT
TRBV7-7	-	-	TRBJ2-5	CASTLGPEETQYF	TGTGCTAGCACCCTGGGCCCCGAAGAGACCCAGTACTTC
TRBV5-4	-	-	TRBJ2-3	CASSPTGLQGTDTQYF	TGTGCCAGCAGCCCCACAGGGCTTCAAGGGACAGATACGCAGTATTTT
TRBV27	-	-	TRBJ1-5	CASARFYSGNQPQHF	TGTGCCAGCGCGAGGTTTTACTCGGGCAATCAGCCCCAGCATTTT
TRBV28	TRBD2	-	TRBJ2-7	CASSPAGEYSYEQYF	TGTGCCAGCAGTCCCGCGGGGGAGTACTCCTACGAGCAGTACTTC
TRBV27	TRBD1	-	TRBJ2-4	CASRGQGRNIQYF	TGTGCCAGCAGGGGACAGGGGAGGAACATTCAGTACTTC
TRBV6-5	TRBD1	few	TRBJ1-2	CASSYSGTGGSYGYTF	TGTGCCAGCAGTTACTCCGGGACAGGGGGCTCCTATGGCTACACCTTC
TRBV5-4	TRBD1	-	TRBJ1-4	CASSRDRRAEKLFF	TGTGCCAGCAGCCGGGACAGGCGGGCTGAAAAACTGTTTTTT
TRBV3-1/TRBV3-2	-	-	TRBJ2-5	CASSPIEETQYF	TGTGCCAGCAGCCCTATAGAAGAGACCCAGTACTTC
TRBV7-6	-	-	TRBJ2-7	CASSFGRNRTTKEQYF	TGTGCCAGCAGCTTTGGTCGTAACCGGACGACTAAAGAGCAGTACTTC
TRBV11-3	-	-	TRBJ2-7	CASSSTGPYEQYF	TGTGCCAGCAGCTCTACAGGGCCCTACGAGCAGTACTTC
TRBV7-9	-	-	TRBJ1-6	CASSLESGAMRHSPLHF	TGTGCCAGCAGCTTAGAATCAGGGGCAATGAGGCATTCACCCCTCCACTTT